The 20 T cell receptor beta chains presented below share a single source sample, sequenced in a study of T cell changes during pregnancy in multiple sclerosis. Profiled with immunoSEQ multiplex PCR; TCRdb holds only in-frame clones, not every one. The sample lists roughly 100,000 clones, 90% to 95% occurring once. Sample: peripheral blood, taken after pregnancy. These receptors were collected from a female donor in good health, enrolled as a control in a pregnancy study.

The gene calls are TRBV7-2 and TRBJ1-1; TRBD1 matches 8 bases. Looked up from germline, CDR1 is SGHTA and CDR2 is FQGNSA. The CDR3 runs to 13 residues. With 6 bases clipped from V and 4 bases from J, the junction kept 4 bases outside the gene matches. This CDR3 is CASRPGGVTEAFF. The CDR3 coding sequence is TGTGCCAGCAGGCCAGGGGGCGTCACTGAAGCTTTCTTT.

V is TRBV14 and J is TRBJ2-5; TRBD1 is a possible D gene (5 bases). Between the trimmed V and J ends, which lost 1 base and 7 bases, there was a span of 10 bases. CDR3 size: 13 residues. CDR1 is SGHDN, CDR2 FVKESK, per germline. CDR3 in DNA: TGTGCCAGCAGCCAAGGGCAGGGCGCGACCCAGTACTTC. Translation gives CASSQGQGATQYF. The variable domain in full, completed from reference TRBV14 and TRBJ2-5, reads EAGVTQFPSHSVIEKGQTVTLRCDPISGHDNLYWYRRVMGKEIKFLLHFVKESKQDESGMPNNRFLAERTGGTYSTLKVQPAELEDSGVYFCASSQGQGATQYFGPGTRLLVL.

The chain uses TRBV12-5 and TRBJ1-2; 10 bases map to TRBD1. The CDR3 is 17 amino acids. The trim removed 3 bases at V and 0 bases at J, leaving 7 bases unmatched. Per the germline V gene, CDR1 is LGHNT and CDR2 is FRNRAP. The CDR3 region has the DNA TGTGCTAGTGGTTTCGGGACAGGGGTTTCCTCTAACTATGGCTACACCTTC. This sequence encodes CASGFGTGVSSNYGYTF. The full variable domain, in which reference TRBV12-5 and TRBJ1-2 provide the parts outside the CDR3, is DARVTQTPRHKVTEMGQEVTMRCQPILGHNTVFWYRQTMMQGLELLAYFRNRAPLDDSGMPKDRFSAEMPDATLATLKIQPSEPRDSAVYFCASGFGTGVSSNYGYTFGSGTRLTVV.

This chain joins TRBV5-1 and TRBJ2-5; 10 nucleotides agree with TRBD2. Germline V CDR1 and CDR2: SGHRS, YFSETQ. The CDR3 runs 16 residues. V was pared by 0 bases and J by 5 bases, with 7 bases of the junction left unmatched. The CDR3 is CASSLEASGGWETQYF. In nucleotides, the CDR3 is TGCGCCAGCAGCTTGGAGGCTAGCGGGGGCTGGGAGACCCAGTACTTC.

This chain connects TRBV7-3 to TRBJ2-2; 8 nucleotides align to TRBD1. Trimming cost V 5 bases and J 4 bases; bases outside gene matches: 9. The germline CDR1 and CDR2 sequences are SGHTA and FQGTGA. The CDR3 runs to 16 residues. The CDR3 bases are TGTGCCAGCAGCCCTCGGACAGGGCAAACCACCGGGGAGCTGTTTTTT. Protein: CASSPRTGQTTGELFF.

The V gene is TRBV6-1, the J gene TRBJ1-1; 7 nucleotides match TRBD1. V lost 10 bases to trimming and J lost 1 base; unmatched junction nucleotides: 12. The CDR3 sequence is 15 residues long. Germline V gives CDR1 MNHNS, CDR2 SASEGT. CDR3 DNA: TGTGCCACCACCAACAGGGGCTATGGGAACACTGAAGCTTTCTTT. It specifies CATTNRGYGNTEAFF.

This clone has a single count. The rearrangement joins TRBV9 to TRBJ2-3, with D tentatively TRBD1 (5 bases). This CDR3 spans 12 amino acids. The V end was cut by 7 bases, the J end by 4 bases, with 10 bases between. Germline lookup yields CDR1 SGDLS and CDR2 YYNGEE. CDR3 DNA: TGTGCCAGCGCCTTAGGGGCAGATACGCAGTATTTT. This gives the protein CASALGADTQYF. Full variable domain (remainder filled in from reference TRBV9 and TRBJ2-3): DSGVTQTPKHLITATGQRVTLRCSPRSGDLSVYWYQQSLDQGLQFLIQYYNGEERAKGNILERFSAQQFPDLHSELNLSSLELGDSALYFCASALGADTQYFGPGTRLTVL.

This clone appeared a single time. The CDR3 DNA reads as TGTGCCAGCAGCTTAGATACAGGGCTGATTGGCTACACCTTC. Residues: CASSLDTGLIGYTF. The rearrangement links TRBV7-2 to TRBJ1-2, with D tentatively TRBD1 (6 bases). The V end lost 1 base, the J end lost 7 bases, and 13 bases lay between the germline ends. Germline values: CDR1 SGHTA, CDR2 FQGNSA. The CDR3 runs 14 residues.

CDR3 nucleotides: TGTGCCAGCAGCGGGCGTCGGGGGAGCACAGATACGCAGTATTTT. This gives the protein CASSGRRGSTDTQYF. J is TRBJ2-3 and V is TRBV5-8, with a tentative D call TRBD2 (6 bases). Germline CDR1 is SGHTS and CDR2 is YDEGEE. Deletions cut 4 bases from V and 0 bases from J, with 12 bases between. The CDR3 runs to 15 residues.

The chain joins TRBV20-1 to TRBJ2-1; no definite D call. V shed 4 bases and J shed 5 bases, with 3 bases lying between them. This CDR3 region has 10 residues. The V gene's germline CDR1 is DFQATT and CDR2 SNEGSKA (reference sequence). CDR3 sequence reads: CSAINNEQFF. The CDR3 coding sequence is TGCAGTGCTATAAACAATGAGCAGTTCTTC.

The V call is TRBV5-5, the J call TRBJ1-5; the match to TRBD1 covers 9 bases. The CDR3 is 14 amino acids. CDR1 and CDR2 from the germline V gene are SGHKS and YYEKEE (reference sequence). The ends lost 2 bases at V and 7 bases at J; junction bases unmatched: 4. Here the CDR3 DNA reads TGTGCCAGCAGCTTACAGGGGGCCGGGCAGCCCCAGCATTTT. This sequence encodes CASSLQGAGQPQHF.

CDR3 residues: CASSEGDRGNTEAFF. The CDR3 coding sequence is TGTGCCAGCAGTGAGGGGGACAGGGGGAACACTGAAGCTTTCTTT. The chain joins TRBV6-1 to TRBJ1-1, with 10 positions matching TRBD1. Germline loops: CDR1 MNHNS, CDR2 SASEGT. The CDR3 has 15 residues. V lost 3 bases to trimming and J lost 1 base; unmatched junction nucleotides: 2.

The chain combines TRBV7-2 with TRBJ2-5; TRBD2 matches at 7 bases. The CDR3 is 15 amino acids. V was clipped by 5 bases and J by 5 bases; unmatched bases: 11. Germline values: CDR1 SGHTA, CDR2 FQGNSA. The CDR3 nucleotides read TGTGCCAGCAGCCGGAGGGACTACACCGACGAGACCCAGTACTTC. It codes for CASSRRDYTDETQYF.

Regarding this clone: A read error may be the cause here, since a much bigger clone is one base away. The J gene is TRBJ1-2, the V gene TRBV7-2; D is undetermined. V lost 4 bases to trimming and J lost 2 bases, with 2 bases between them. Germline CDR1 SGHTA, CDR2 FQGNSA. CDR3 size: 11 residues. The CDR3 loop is CASSSNYGYTF. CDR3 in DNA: TGTGCCAGCAGCTCAAACTATGGCTACACCTTC.

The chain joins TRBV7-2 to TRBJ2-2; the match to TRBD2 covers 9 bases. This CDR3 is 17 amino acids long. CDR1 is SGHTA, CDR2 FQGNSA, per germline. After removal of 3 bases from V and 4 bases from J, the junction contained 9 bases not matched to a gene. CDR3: CASSFGAGGRSTGELFF. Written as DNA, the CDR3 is TGTGCCAGCAGCTTCGGAGCGGGGGGCCGGAGCACCGGGGAGCTGTTTTTT.

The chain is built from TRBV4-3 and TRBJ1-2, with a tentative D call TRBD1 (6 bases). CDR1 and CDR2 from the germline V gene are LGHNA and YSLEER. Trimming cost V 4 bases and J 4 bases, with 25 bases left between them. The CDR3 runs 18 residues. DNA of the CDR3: TGCGCCAGCAGCCTAATACAGAGGGGGGGCGAATCGGGCTATGGCTACACCTTC. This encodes CASSLIQRGGESGYGYTF.

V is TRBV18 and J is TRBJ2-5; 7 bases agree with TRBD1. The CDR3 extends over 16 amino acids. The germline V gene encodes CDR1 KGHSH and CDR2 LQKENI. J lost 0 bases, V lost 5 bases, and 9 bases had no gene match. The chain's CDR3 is CASSAYGTANQETQYF. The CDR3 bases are TGTGCCAGCTCAGCTTACGGGACAGCTAACCAAGAGACCCAGTACTTC.

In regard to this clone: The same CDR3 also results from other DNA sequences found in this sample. CDR3 in DNA: TGTGCCAGTAGTCTCCGACAGGCTGGAAACACCATATATTTT. Its translation: CASSLRQAGNTIYF. V gene TRBV19 combines with J gene TRBJ1-3; the D gene is possibly TRBD1 (6 bases). V was clipped by 5 bases and J by 2 bases, with 10 bases between them. The CDR3 totals 14 residues. The germline gives CDR1 LNHDA, CDR2 SQIVND (reference sequence).

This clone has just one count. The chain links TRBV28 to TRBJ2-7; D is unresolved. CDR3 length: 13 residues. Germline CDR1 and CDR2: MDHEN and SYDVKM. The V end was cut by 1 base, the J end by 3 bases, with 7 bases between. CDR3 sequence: CASSLLHSYEQYF. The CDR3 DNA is TGTGCCAGCAGTTTATTGCACAGCTACGAGCAGTACTTC.

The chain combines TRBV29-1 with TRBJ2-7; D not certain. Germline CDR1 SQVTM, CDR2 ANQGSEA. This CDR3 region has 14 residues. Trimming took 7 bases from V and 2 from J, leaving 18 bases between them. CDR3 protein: CSARVSTTAYEQYF. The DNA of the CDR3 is TGCAGCGCCCGGGTCAGTACTACCGCCTACGAGCAGTACTTC.